This is a list of T cell receptor beta chains from one sample in a study of OX40 agonist ivuxolimab in advanced cancers. Assay used: immunoSEQ multiplex PCR; TCRdb lists only in-frame clones, some missing. This table has 30,000 to 35,000 clones, approximately 92% appearing once. Material: CD4+ or CD8+ T cells sorted from blood, obtained in a trial of the OX40 agonist ivuxolimab. These receptors originate from an adult with an advanced solid tumor such as melanoma, head and neck, liver or kidney cancer. Each CDR3 is given with its conserved first and last residue. The order of the fields is D gene, J gene, clone size, V gene, CDR3 length, CDR3 DNA, CDR3 protein. A D gene is named only where the DNA matches it firmly. The size entry is marked missing in some rows and otherwise reads once, few, many or a size class.

-	TRBJ2-1	-	TRBV7-8	13	TGTGCCAGCAGCACCCGACTTCTAAATGAGCAGTTCTTC	CASSTRLLNEQFF
-	TRBJ2-3	-	TRBV27	14	TGTGCCAGCAGCCTTGACAGGTGGATTGATACGCAGTATTTT	CASSLDRWIDTQYF
-	TRBJ2-7	few	TRBV5-6	14	TGTGCCAGCAGCTTGGATGGGCAGGGGTATGAGCAGTACTTC	CASSLDGQGYEQYF
-	TRBJ2-3	-	TRBV18	12	TGTGCCAGCTCACCAGAGACCGATACGCAGTATTTT	CASSPETDTQYF
-	TRBJ2-1	-	TRBV14	17	TGTGCCAGCAGCCAAGAGGAGGGGGACAGCTCCTACAATGAGCAGTTCTTC	CASSQEEGDSSYNEQFF
-	TRBJ2-7	once	TRBV28	14	TGTGCCAGCAGTTTTGTACCACCCTCCTACGAGCAGTACTTC	CASSFVPPSYEQYF
TRBD1	TRBJ2-7	-	TRBV28	15	TGTGCCAGCACAGCGGCCGACAGGGGCTACTACGAGCAGTACTTC	CASTAADRGYYEQYF
TRBD2	TRBJ2-3	-	TRBV6-5	16	TGTGCCAGCAGTTACTCGCCTAGCGGGAGCACAGATACGCAGTATTTT	CASSYSPSGSTDTQYF
TRBD1	TRBJ1-2	-	TRBV9	13	TGTGCCAGCAGCGCCGGGACAGCAGTTGGCTACACCTTC	CASSAGTAVGYTF
TRBD2	TRBJ2-1	-	TRBV6-4	14	TGTGCCAGCAGTGAGGGTAGCGGGAGCAATGAGCAGTTCTTC	CASSEGSGSNEQFF
-	TRBJ2-7	-	TRBV4-3	14	TGCGCCAGCAGCTGGGGAGGGGGACCGAGCGAGCAGTACTTC	CASSWGGGPSEQYF
-	TRBJ2-1	-	TRBV14	14	TGTGCCAGCAGCCCTTGGACGACGAACAATGAGCAGTTCTTC	CASSPWTTNNEQFF
TRBD1	TRBJ2-1	-	TRBV29-1	13	TGCAGCGTTGACTTGGGACAGGGCAATGAGCAGTTCTTC	CSVDLGQGNEQFF
TRBD1	TRBJ2-7	-	TRBV11-2	15	TGTGCCAGCAGCTTCGTACACGGACAGGCCTACGAGCAGTACTTC	CASSFVHGQAYEQYF
-	TRBJ2-7	-	TRBV28	14	TGTGCCAGCAGATTCCAGAGTGACGGGTACGAGCAGTACTTC	CASRFQSDGYEQYF
TRBD2	TRBJ2-3	-	TRBV29-1	16	TGCAGCGTTGGTGGGGCTAGCGGGAGGAGCACAGATACGCAGTATTTT	CSVGGASGRSTDTQYF
-	TRBJ1-1	-	TRBV11-3	12	TGTGCCAGCAGCGGACTGACAGGTGAAGCTTTCTTT	CASSGLTGEAFF
TRBD1	TRBJ2-7	-	TRBV14	15	TGTGCCAGCAGCCTCCTTCCGACAGGGGCCCGCGGGCAGTACTTC	CASSLLPTGARGQYF